The clone carrying this TCR beta chain turned up a few times. TCRdb analysed the RT-PCR reads with MiXCR anew, one entry per CDR3 protein. The data hold 450,000 to 550,000 distinct CDR3 sequences, with 25% observed a single time. The CDR3 is 16 residues long. Trimming shortened V by 3 bases and J by 6 bases, and 18 bases separated the two germline ends. Germline V CDR1 and CDR2: ENHRY, SYGVKD. This entry belongs to a study of response to subunit inactivated influenza vaccine. The origin of this receptor is a man aged 50 to 60 who received an inactivated influenza vaccine. The material was CD4+ T cells sorted from PBMCs, obtained 5 days after vaccination. V usage is TRBV10-3 and J usage is TRBJ1-5; possible D gene TRBD1, 5 bases. CDR3 DNA: TGTGCCATCAGTGACCGCCCACCGCAGGGTGGTCAGCCCCAGCATTTT. Protein product: CAISDRPPQGGQPQHF.